Below, one T cell receptor (beta chain) is given with its context. It lacks a known antigen. No quality values exist for individual bases; no much larger clone is one base distant. This record belongs to a study of blood T cell repertoires in COVID-19 (dated by TCRdb to 2019 to 2021). Background on the whole study: The collaborator samples originated in the United States, Italy and Spain and spanned the acute and convalescent phases of COVID-19. The material from the prospective study consisted of cDNA or gDNA derived from T cells, B-cell-depleted T cells, or PBMCs. Sample metadata almost always included a de-identified subject ID, COVID-19 status, age in years and sex. Deeply sampled blood TCRbeta repertoires from subjects exposed to, actively infected with, or recovered from COVID-19 were included in the dataset. Where available, HLA class I and class II types were taken from metadata supplied by the sample provider and were not determined by assay-based typing. The samples were drawn from two sources: the first 160 participants of the ongoing ImmuneRACE study, and 1,000 to 1,500 subjects contributed by 6 global collaborators. The repertoires were released in a freely available public database intended as a resource for research on the immune response to SARS-CoV-2. What the study reported, not specific to this receptor: The amount of clinical and demographic metadata varied by source and participant and was provided uncurated.

Participants in the prospective study were enrolled through a virtual design, were aged roughly 18 to 90 years, and lived in under 25 United States geographic areas. In the prospective study, participants were assigned to cohorts based on the clinical history participants reported in a screening survey and a study questionnaire. Recovered participants in ImmuneRACE Cohort 3 were defined by two consecutive negative NP/OP PCR tests, clearance by a healthcare professional, or resolution of symptoms. Each participant in the prospective study had whole blood, serum and a nasopharyngeal or oropharyngeal swab collected by mobile phlebotomists. Over an approximately 2-month period, participants in the prospective study had the option of providing additional blood draws and questionnaires. Blood samples from the prospective study were shipped frozen or at room temperature prior to DNA extraction. From the germline V gene (reference sequence), CDR1 is SEHNR and CDR2 is FQNEAQ. Taken from cysteine to phenylalanine, the CDR3 has 18 residues. CDR3 DNA is the only sequence kept; it has 54 bases, read in frame from the first base. The germline ends are 21 bases apart after V is trimmed by 2 bases and J by 2 bases.

The immunoSEQ Assay, a bias-controlled multiplex PCR, was used to amplify TCRbeta CDR3 regions from genomic DNA. In the original analysis: Nucleated cell counts per sample were estimated from amplification of reference gene primers within the assay. To quantify the absolute abundance of each unique TCRbeta CDR3 rearrangement, sequence reads were collapsed and filtered. Productive Simpson clonality was computed per sample as the square root of Simpson's diversity index over productive rearrangements. The table comes from immuneACCESS by way of TCRdb, which keeps in-frame sequences with V and J called. Part of the clones is missing from these tables; in studies checked, under half for an unresolved V gene and the rest for unknown reasons. V and J calls and clone size are given by that table; D and trimming were obtained from the DNA. The sample table shows 150,000 to 200,000 clones, and about 84% are seen once. The ten largest clones represent 8% to 10% of the sample.

The sample was PBMCs or T cells enriched from blood (not recorded which). This receptor chain uses TRBV7-9 and TRBJ1-1; the best D guess is TRBD1, with 5 bases matching. This TCR was recovered from a woman in her 30s who had recovered from COVID-19. The CDR3 is CASSLSGVGPGFNTEAFF. The DNA reads TGTGCCAGCAGCTTATCAGGTGTTGGGCCAGGGTTTAACACTGAAGCTTTCTTT.